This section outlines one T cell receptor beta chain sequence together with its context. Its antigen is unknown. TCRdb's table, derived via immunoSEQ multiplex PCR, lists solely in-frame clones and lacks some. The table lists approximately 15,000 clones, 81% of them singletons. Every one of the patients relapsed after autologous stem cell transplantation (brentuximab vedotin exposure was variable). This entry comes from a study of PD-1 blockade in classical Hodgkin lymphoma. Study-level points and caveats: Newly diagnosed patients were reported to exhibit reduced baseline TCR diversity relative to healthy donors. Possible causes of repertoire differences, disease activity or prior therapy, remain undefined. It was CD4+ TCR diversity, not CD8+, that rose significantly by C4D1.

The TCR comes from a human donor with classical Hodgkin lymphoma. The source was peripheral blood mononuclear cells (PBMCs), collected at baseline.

The CDR3 bases are TGTGCCAGCAGCCGGACTATCACAGATACGCAGTATTTT. Amino acids: CASSRTITDTQYF. The V gene is TRBV7-3, the J gene TRBJ2-3; the D gene is possibly TRBD2 (6 bases). The germline V gene has CDR1 SGHTA and CDR2 FQGTGA. The CDR3 length is 13 residues. The ends were cut back, 5 bases at V and 2 bases at J, with 8 bases in the middle.